What follows describes a single TCR beta chain. Preparation of TRB cDNA libraries relied on 5' RACE carrying UMI labels. TCRdb re-called the 5' RACE reads, yielding one record per CDR3 amino acid sequence without DNA. This listing includes approximately 26,000 distinct CDR3 sequences. The data belong to a study of CXCR3-negative and CXCR3-positive naive CD8 T cells. Looked up from germline, CDR1 is LNHNV and CDR2 is YYDKDF (reference sequence). The CDR3 length is 13 residues. This chain joins TRBV15 and TRBJ1-6. This clonotype originated in a human donor in good health. Some clones in this sample may be carry-over from other donors' samples. Sequences were obtained from naive CXCR3- CD8+ T cells from blood. Described subset: CD45RO-CCR7+CD27+CD95- naive CD8+ T cells lacking CXCR3 (TNR3-). The CDR3 loop reads CATSRGRDSPLHF. The entire variable domain, with the rest obtained from reference TRBV15 and TRBJ1-6, is as follows: DAMVIQNPRYQVTQFGKPVTLSCSQTLNHNVMYWYQQKSSQAPKLLFHYYDKDFNNEADTPDNFQSRRPNTSFCFLDIRSPGLGDTAMYLCATSRGRDSPLHFGNGTRLTVT.